The sequence of this T cell receptor (beta chain) was determined in a study of cytomegalovirus exposure and HLA in healthy donors (dated 2017 in TCRdb). As for the study more broadly: In an earlier analysis of some 610 of the donors, 276 Gb of sequence data and just under 120 million unique TCR beta sequences from roughly 190 million T cells were reported. Roughly 290 gigabases of sequencing data and around 90 million unique TCR sequences made up an early release that covered roughly 670 HLA-typed donors. Among the roughly 400 genotyped donors, around 81% belonged to the genetic ancestry cluster associated with self-reported Caucasian donors. The study aimed to test whether cataloging public T cell receptors could reveal signatures of past pathogen exposure. The study profiled the T cell repertoires of about 640 subjects by immunosequencing and related them to cytomegalovirus serostatus. In addition to the first cohort of 666 subjects, a separate validation cohort of about 120 different subjects was used. To predict cytomegalovirus infection status, the study brought together high-throughput TCR immunosequencing, statistical association of individual TCRs with disease status, and machine learning. To study patterns of TCR occurrence, a later analysis re-analyzed previously published TCR beta repertoires from 666 donors and added high-resolution HLA genotyping. Rather than drawing on any new phenotypic data, the later analysis identified candidate immune exposures from TCR beta sequences and the way those sequences occurred across donors. An earlier analysis of 587 of the donors used high-throughput TCR beta sequencing to judge whether each TCR beta V gene segment behaved as functional or pseudogenic. Donor age, sex, ethnicity and CMV serostatus were compiled together with the repertoire data. In a later genetic analysis, genome-wide SNP genotypes for about three fifths of the 666 donors were used, and that subset was treated as a discovery cohort. All discovery cohort repertoires had been generated on a single sequencing platform. Both class I and class II loci were covered by HLA typing, at four-digit resolution. Typing coverage differed by locus: A, B, C, DRB1 and DQB1 were typed in roughly 620-630 donors, DQA1 in about 560, DPA1 in around 580, and DPB1 in approximately 450. A handful of DR-DQ haplotypes were treated as single units for association and clustering because of strong linkage in the cohort. Among roughly 370 genotyped donors of the cohort, an average of roughly 240,000 unique TCR beta nucleotide sequences were sequenced per donor, roughly a sixth of them non-productive.

V is trimmed back by 0 bases and J by 5 bases, and the junction contains 3 bases that no gene match accounts for. The germline V gene (reference sequence) provides CDR1 LNHNV and CDR2 YYDKDF. Including cysteine and phenylalanine, the CDR3 has 15 amino acids. Of the read, only the CDR3 DNA is kept; its 45 bases are in frame from base 1. Comments on this clone: What this receptor recognizes is not known. Base qualities are not at hand, and no much larger clone is one base apart.

Beyond this particular receptor, the publication reports: Broadly in line with IMGT annotations, most TCR beta V segments showed up in productive rearrangements about 87% or about 30% of the time in an earlier analysis of around 600 of the donors. In a later analysis, TCR association rates were found to vary across HLA loci, with the most associated TCRs seen for DRB1 alleles and the fewest for HLA-C alleles. Because counts were too low, some 17 rarely observed V segments, including chromosome 9 orphons, were excluded from the earlier analysis of some 590 of the donors. Three of the identified cytomegalovirus-associated TCR beta chains were confirmed in vitro to be specific for cytomegalovirus antigens. Because the 87-base-pair reads could not distinguish some IMGT-functional V segments, including TRBV6-2 and TRBV6-3, those segments were excluded. Presence/absence analyses assumed roughly uniform sequencing depth across donors, an assumption that may not hold. While some public TCRs were present in many individuals, most TCR sequences turned up only very rarely across donors. Linkage disequilibrium might explain the correlated functional status among segregating V segments, but an unknown experimental factor could not be ruled out. In a later analysis, HLA-associated TCR beta chains showed more clonal expansion and lower generation probabilities than non-associated chains that were equally common. The classifier was reported to diagnose cytomegalovirus status with high specificity and sensitivity in both the original and validation cohorts. A group of highly shared sequence variants was considered likely to be a technical artifact of the sequencing pipeline. At a false discovery rate of 0.05, a later analysis linked some 18,000 TCR beta sequences to specific HLA alleles. In the study, around 150 TCR beta chains were listed as associated with cytomegalovirus. When HLA alleles, especially DR and DQ, strongly co-occurred, TCR associations were difficult to assign to individual alleles. In a later genetic analysis, a missense DCLRE1C variant was associated with V-gene and J-gene trimming of TCR beta chains, and the association was replicated in an independent cohort. The only immune exposure information available for the cohort was CMV serostatus. In a later genetic analysis, fewer N-insertions in productive TCRs were reported among donors in an Asian-associated ancestry cluster than the roughly 640-donor mean. In a later analysis, several top co-occurrence clusters were reported to appear linked to parvovirus B19, influenza, CMV and Epstein-Barr virus. According to the authors, the approach could potentially be generalized to other disease states and immunological phenotypes. Because some donors lacked HLA typing at each locus, the association tests relied only on the typed subset. A further reported finding was that TCR beta sequences accurately predicted the HLA-A and HLA-B alleles for most subjects in the first cohort. A later analysis found that most CMV-associated TCR beta chains appeared HLA-restricted, with HLA associations seemingly driven largely by CMV exposure. Only TCR beta chains were sequenced in this cohort, and the absence of alpha or paired-chain data limited detectable features.

Library preparation used the immunoSEQ multiplex PCR assay. The multiplex PCR relied on a mix of 60 forward primers for TCR Vbeta segments and 13 reverse primers for TCR Jbeta segments. The CDR3 region of rearranged TCR beta genes was amplified from genomic DNA with a multiplex PCR assay. The Illumina HiSeq System was used to sequence the amplified TCR beta libraries as 87-base-pair reads. The paper's processing steps were these. A later analysis counted 75 million to 100 million unique TCR beta chains across the 666 repertoires, and around 9.9 million of these chains were shared by at least two donors. Raw reads were error-corrected and collapsed into unique sequences by a nearest-neighbor algorithm in which closely related sequences were merged to remove PCR and sequencing errors. CDR3 sequences were aligned to IMGT reference sequences to assign V, D and J gene segments. For a sequence to be retained, at least a six-nucleotide match to both a V gene segment and a J gene segment was required. A rearrangement was called productive if the CDR3 had no stop codons and remained in frame with V and J, and every other rearrangement was called non-productive. CDR3 was defined by IMGT convention, running from the second conserved V-encoded cysteine to the conserved J-encoded phenylalanine. In an earlier analysis of more than 550 of the donors, sequences lacking an unambiguous match to a single V gene segment were excluded. In an earlier analysis of some 590 of the donors, a V segment was called functional when productive rearrangements were above 56.7%, and segregating when the standard deviation between donors exceeded 5%. A statistical classification framework was built to diagnose cytomegalovirus status from the catalog of TCR beta chain sequences. In a later analysis, V and J genes were assigned by comparing TCR nucleotide sequences against IMGT/GENE-DB human TR gene sequences. In a later analysis, CDR3 sequences and most-parsimonious VDJ recombination scenarios were assigned using the TCRdist pipeline. In a later analysis, each TCR beta chain was defined by its CDR3 amino acid sequence together with its V-gene family, and reads lacking a unique V-gene family were excluded. In a later analysis, several hundred highly shared, low-generation-probability nucleotide sequences were removed to address suspected cross-contamination and a sequencing artifact. In a later analysis, a clonal expansion index for each public chain was calculated from normalized within-repertoire ranks of inferred template counts. A later analysis computed generation probabilities with a VDJ recombination model fitted to out-of-frame rearrangements, and checked the results against IGoR. A later analysis scored TCR-TCR, TCR-HLA and TCR-CMV co-occurrence with hypergeometric tests, applying a repertoire-size bias correction to TCR pairs. To estimate false discovery rates, a later analysis permuted the HLA or CMV assignments 20 times. In a later analysis, co-occurring TCRs were grouped using DBSCAN, with TCRdist sequence similarity added in when clustering inside HLA-allele-positive subsets. Repertoires with fewer than 30,000 or more than 120,000 public chains, plus five repertoires with anomalous nucleotide sharing, were excluded from co-occurrence clustering. TCRdb holds this immuneACCESS table with in-frame rearrangements only. Some clones are missing; in checked studies, unresolved V genes explain under half, and the rest has no known cause. The V and J calls and clone size are taken from that table; D and trimming were inferred from the DNA. The sample records around 120,000 clones, about three quarters of which are singletons. The ten largest make up just over 1% of the sample.

The cohort was made up of about 610 healthy bone marrow donors. Cohort members were all nominally healthy when sampled, although unrecorded immune exposures were likely present. Of the approximately 700 cohort members, about 280 had positive CMV serostatus and 350 to 450 had negative CMV serostatus, and CMV serostatus was not recorded for the donor. Each donor provided a peripheral blood sample, and peripheral blood mononuclear cells were used for TCR beta sequencing. Genomic DNA was extracted from the blood cell samples with the Qiagen DNeasy Blood Extraction Kit. The sequenced sample was PBMCs. The receptor comes from a human donor in good health. Here the chain combines TRBV15 and TRBJ1-4; 7 junctional bases match TRBD1. The CDR3 protein is CATSRDTGENEKLFF. The nucleotide sequence is given as TGTGCCACCAGCAGAGACACAGGGGAGAATGAAAAACTGTTTTTT.